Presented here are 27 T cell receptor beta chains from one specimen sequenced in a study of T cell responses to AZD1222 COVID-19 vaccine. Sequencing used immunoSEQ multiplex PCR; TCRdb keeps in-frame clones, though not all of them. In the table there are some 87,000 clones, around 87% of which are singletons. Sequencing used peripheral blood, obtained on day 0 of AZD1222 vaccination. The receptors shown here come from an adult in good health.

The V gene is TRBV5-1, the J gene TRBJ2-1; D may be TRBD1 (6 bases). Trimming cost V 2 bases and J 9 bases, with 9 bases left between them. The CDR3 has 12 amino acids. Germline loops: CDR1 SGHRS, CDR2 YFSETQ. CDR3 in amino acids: CASSFLGGEQFF. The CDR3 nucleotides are TGCGCCAGCAGCTTCCTAGGGGGTGAGCAGTTCTTC. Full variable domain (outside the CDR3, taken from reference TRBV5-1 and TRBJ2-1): KAGVTQTPRYLIKTRGQQVTLSCSPISGHRSVSWYQQTPGQGLQFLFEYFSETQRNKGNFPGRFSGRQFSNSRSEMNVSTLELGDSALYLCASSFLGGEQFFGPGTRLTVL.

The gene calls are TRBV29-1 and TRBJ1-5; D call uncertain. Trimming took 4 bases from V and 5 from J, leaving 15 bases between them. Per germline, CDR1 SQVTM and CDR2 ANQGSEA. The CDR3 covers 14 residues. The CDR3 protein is CSVGFSGLHQPQHF. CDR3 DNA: TGCAGCGTTGGATTTAGTGGTCTTCATCAGCCCCAGCATTTT.

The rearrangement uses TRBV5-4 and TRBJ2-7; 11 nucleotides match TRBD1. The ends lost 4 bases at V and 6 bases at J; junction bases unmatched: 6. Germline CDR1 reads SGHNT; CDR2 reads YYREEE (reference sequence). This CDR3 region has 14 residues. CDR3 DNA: TGTGCCAGCAGCCCCGGGACAGGGGGGCTCGAGCAGTACTTC. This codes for CASSPGTGGLEQYF.

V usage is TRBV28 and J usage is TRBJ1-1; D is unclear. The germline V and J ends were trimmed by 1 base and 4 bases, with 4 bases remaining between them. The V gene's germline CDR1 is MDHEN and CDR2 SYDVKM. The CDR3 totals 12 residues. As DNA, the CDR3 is TGTGCCAGCAGTTTATTAGGCACTGAAGCTTTCTTT. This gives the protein CASSLLGTEAFF.

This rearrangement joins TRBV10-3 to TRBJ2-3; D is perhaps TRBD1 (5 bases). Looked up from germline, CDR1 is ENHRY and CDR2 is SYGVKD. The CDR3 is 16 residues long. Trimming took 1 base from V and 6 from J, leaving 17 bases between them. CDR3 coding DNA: TGTGCCATCAGTGAGTTGATCCAACAACAGGCGGATACGCAGTATTTT. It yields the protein CAISELIQQQADTQYF.

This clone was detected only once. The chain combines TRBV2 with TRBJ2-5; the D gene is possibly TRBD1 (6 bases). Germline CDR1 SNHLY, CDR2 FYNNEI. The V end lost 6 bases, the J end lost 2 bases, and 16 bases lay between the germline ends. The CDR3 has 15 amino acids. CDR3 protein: CASRIDRTVQETQYF. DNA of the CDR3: TGTGCCAGCAGGATCGATCGGACAGTTCAAGAGACCCAGTACTTC.

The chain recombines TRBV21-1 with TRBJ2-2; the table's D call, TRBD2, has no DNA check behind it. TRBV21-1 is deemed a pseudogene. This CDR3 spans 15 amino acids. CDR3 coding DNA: TGTGCCAGCAGAGAAGGCGGGGTTTGTAACGGGGAGCTGTTTTTT. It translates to CASREGGVCNGELFF.

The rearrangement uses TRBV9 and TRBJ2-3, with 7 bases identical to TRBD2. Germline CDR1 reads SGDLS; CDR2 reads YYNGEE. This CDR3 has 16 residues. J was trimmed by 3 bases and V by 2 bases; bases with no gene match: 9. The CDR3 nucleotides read TGTGCCAGCAGCGTTACTAGCGCCCCCAGGACAGATACGCAGTATTTT. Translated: CASSVTSAPRTDTQYF.

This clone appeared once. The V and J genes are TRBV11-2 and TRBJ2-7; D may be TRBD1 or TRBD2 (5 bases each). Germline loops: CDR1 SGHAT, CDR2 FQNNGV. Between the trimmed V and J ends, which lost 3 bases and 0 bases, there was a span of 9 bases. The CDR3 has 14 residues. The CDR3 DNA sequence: TGTGCCAGCAGCTTTTCGAGGGGCTCCTACGAGCAGTACTTC. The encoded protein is CASSFSRGSYEQYF.

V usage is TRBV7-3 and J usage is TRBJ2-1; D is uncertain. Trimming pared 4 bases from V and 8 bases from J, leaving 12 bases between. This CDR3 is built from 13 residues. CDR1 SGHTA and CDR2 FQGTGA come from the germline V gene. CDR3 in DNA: TGTGCCAGCAGCTCTACGGTAAGCGATGAGCAGTTCTTC. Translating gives CASSSTVSDEQFF.

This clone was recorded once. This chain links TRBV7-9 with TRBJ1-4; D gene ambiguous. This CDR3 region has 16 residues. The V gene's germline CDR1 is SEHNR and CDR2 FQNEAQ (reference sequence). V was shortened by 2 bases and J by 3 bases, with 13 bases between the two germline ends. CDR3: CASSLIRDLSNEKLFF. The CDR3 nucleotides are TGTGCCAGCAGCTTAATTAGGGATTTGTCTAATGAAAAACTGTTTTTT.

The CDR3 region is CASSLTSGFTYNEQFF. CDR3 nucleotides: TGTGCCAGCAGCTTGACTAGCGGATTTACCTACAATGAGCAGTTCTTC. The rearrangement joins TRBV7-9 to TRBJ2-1; 9 bases align to TRBD2. This CDR3 region has 16 residues. V was pared by 3 bases and J by 2 bases, with 5 bases of the junction left unmatched. Germline loops: CDR1 SEHNR, CDR2 FQNEAQ (reference sequence).

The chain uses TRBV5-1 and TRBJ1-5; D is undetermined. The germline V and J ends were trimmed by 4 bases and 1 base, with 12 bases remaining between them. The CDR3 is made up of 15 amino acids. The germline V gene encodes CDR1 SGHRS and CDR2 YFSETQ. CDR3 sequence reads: CASSPDGLSNQPQHF. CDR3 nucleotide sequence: TGCGCCAGCAGCCCGGACGGTTTGAGCAATCAGCCCCAGCATTTT.

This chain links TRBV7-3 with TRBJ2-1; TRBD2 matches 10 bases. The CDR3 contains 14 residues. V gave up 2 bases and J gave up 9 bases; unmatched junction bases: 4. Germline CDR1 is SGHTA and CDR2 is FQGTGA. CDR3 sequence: CASSLGTSEFEQFF. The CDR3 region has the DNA TGTGCCAGCAGCTTAGGGACTAGCGAGTTTGAGCAGTTCTTC.

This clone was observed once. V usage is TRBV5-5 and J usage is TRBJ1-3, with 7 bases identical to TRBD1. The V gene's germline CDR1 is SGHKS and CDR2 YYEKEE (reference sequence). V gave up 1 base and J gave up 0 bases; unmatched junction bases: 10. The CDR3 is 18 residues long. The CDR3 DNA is TGTGCCAGCAGCTTGAGGGACAGCGGGACCATCTCTGGAAACACCATATATTTT. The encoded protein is CASSLRDSGTISGNTIYF.

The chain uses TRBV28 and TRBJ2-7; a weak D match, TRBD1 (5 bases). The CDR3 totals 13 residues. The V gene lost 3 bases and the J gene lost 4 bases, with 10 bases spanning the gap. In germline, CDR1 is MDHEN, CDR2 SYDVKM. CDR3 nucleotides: TGTGCCAGCAGTTTTGTCAGGGATTACGAGCAGTACTTC. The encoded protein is CASSFVRDYEQYF.

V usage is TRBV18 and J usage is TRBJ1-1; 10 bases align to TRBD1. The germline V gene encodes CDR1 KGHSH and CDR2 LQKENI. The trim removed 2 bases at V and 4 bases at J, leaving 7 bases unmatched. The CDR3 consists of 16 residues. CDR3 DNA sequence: TGTGCCAGCTCACCAGGGACAGGGGCTCTGGTCACTGAAGCTTTCTTT. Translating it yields CASSPGTGALVTEAFF.

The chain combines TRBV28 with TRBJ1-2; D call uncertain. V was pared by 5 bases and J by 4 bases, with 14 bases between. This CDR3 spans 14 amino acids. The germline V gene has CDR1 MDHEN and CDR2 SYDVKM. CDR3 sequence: CASSRRDNSYGYTF. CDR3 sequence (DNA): TGTGCCAGCAGTCGCCGGGATAACAGCTATGGCTACACCTTC.

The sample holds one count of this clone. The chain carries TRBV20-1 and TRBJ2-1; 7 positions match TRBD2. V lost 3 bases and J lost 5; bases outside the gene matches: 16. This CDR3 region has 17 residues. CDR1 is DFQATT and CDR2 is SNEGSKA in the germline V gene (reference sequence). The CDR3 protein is CSASLASGLAWDNEQFF. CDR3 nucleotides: TGCAGTGCTAGTCTCGCTAGCGGACTTGCCTGGGACAATGAGCAGTTCTTC.

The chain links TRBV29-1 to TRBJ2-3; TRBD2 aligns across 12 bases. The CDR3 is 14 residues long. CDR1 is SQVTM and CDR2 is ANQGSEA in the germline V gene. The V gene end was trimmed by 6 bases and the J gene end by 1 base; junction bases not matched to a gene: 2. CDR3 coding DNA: TGCAGCGTAGGACTAGCGGGGCGCACAGATACGCAGTATTTT. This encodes CSVGLAGRTDTQYF.

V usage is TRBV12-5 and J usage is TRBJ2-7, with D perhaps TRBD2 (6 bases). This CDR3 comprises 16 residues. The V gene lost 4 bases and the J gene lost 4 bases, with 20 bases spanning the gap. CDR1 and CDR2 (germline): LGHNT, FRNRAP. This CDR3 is CASGYPRRRVQYEQYF. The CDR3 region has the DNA TGTGCTAGTGGTTATCCCCGGCGGAGGGTCCAATACGAGCAGTACTTC.

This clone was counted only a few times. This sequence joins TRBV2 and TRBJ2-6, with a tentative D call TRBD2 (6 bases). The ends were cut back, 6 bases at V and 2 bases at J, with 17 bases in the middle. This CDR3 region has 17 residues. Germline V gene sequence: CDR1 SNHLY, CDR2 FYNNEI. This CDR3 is CASSVRRGGTGANVLTF. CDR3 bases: TGTGCCAGCAGCGTACGTAGGGGCGGGACTGGGGCCAACGTCCTGACTTTC.

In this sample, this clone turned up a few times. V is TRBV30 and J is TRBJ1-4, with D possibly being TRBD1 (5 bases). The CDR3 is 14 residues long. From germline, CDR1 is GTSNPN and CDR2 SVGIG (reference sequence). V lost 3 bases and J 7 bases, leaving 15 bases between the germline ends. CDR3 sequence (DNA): TGTGCCTGGAGGGGAGGAGGGGTTGGTGAAAAACTGTTTTTT. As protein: CAWRGGGVGEKLFF. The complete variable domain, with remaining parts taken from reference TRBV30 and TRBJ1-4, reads SQTIHQWPATLVQPVGSPLSLECTVEGTSNPNLYWYRQAAGRGLQLLFYSVGIGQISSEVPQNLSASRPQDRQFILSSKKLLLSDSGFYLCAWRGGGVGEKLFFGSGTQLSVL.

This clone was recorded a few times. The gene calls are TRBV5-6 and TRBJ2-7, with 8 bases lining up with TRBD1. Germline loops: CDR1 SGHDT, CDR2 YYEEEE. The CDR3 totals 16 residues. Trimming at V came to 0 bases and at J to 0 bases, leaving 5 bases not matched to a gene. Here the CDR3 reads CASSLGGQGFSYEQYF. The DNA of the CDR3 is TGTGCCAGCAGCTTGGGCGGACAGGGATTCTCCTACGAGCAGTACTTC.

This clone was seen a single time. The CDR3 DNA is TGTGCCAGTAATTGGGGTAGCAATCAGCCCCAGCATTTT. Translating it yields CASNWGSNQPQHF. This rearrangement joins TRBV19 to TRBJ1-5; D is ambiguous. The germline V gene encodes CDR1 LNHDA and CDR2 SQIVND (reference sequence). V was pared by 7 bases and J by 0 bases, with 7 bases between. This CDR3 comprises 13 residues.

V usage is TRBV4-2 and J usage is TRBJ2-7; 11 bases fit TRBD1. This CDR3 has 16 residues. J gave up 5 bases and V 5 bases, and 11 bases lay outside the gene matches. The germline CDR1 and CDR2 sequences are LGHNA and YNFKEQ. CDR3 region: CASSFSTGQGEDEQYF. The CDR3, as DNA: TGTGCCAGCAGCTTCTCTACGGGACAGGGGGAAGACGAGCAGTACTTC.

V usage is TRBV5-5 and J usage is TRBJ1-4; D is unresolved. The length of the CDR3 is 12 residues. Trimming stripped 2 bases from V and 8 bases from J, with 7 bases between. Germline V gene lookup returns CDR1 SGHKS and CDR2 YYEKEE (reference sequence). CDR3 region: CASSFHREKLFF. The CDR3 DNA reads TGTGCCAGCAGCTTCCATAGGGAAAAACTGTTTTTT.